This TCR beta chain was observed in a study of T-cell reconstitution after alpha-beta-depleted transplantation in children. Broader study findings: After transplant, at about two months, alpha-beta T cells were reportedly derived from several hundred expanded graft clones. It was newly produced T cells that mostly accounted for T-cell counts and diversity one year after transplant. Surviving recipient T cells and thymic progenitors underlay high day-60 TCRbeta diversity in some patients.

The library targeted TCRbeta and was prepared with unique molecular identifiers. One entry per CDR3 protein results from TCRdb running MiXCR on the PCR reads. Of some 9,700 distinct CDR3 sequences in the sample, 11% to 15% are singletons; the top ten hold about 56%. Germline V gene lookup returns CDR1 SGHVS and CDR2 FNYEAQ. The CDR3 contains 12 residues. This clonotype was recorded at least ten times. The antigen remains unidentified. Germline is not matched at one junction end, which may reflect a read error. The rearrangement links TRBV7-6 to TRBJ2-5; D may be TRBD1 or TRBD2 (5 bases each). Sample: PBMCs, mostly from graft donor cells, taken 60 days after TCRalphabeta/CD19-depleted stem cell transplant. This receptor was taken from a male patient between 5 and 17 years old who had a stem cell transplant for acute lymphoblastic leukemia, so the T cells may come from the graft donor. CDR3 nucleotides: TGTGCCAGCAGCTTCACACCGGGACCGAGGGTCTTC. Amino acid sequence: CASSFTPGPRVF.